These T cell receptor beta chains were read from a single sample in a study of blood T cell repertoires in COVID-19. Sequencing used immunoSEQ multiplex PCR; TCRdb keeps in-frame clones, though not all of them. The sample contains roughly 130,000 clones, roughly 90% of which appear only once. Material: peripheral blood. The receptors here all came from a man in his forties or fifties with active COVID-19. Both conserved end residues are part of each CDR3. The D gene is left open where the match is weak. Size tells how often a clone was seen (once, few, many) or the class of an expanded clone, and some rows leave it out.

len	abundance	j_gene	v_gene	d_gene	CDR3aa	CDR3nt
15	NA	TRBJ1-6	TRBV18	NA	CASSLQDSRNSPLHF	TGTGCCAGCTCACTCCAAGACAGCCGTAATTCACCCCTCCACTTT
14	NA	TRBJ2-7	TRBV5-8	NA	CASSLEGQSYEQYF	TGTGCCAGCAGCTTGGAGGGACAATCCTACGAGCAGTACTTC
15	NA	TRBJ1-1	TRBV6-5	TRBD1	CASSYSDRVGTEAFF	TGTGCCAGCAGTTACTCGGACAGGGTTGGAACTGAAGCTTTCTTT
14	once	TRBJ1-1	TRBV7-8	NA	CASSPSRGDTKAFF	TGTGCCAGCAGCCCGAGTAGAGGGGACACAAAAGCTTTCTTT
15	NA	TRBJ2-7	TRBV10-1	TRBD1	CASSDTGTGSLEQYF	TGCGCCAGCAGTGACACCGGGACAGGGAGTCTCGAGCAGTACTTC
16	NA	TRBJ2-3	TRBV27	TRBD1	CASSLRQGVFTDTQYF	TGTGCCAGCAGTTTAAGACAGGGGGTATTCACAGATACGCAGTATTTT
16	NA	TRBJ2-5	TRBV5-3	TRBD2	CARSLEASGAQETQYF	TGTGCCAGAAGCTTGGAAGCTAGCGGGGCCCAAGAGACCCAGTACTTC
13	NA	TRBJ1-4	TRBV12-5	NA	CASGFQGGEKLFF	TGTGCTAGTGGTTTCCAGGGTGGAGAAAAACTGTTTTTT
14	once	TRBJ1-5	TRBV11-2	NA	CASSLAGSNQPQHF	TGTGCCAGCAGCCTGGCGGGTAGCAATCAGCCCCAGCATTTT
19	NA	TRBJ1-1	TRBV12-2	NA	CASRARGRETGGENTEAFF	TGTGCAAGTCGCGCTAGGGGTCGGGAAACAGGGGGCGAGAACACTGAAGCTTTCTTT
13	NA	TRBJ2-7	TRBV12-3/TRBV12-4	TRBD1	CASSTTGFYEQYF	TGTGCCAGCAGTACGACAGGGTTCTACGAGCAGTACTTC
16	NA	TRBJ1-5	TRBV6-5	NA	CASSFDQGWGNQPQHF	TGTGCCAGCAGTTTTGACCAGGGGTGGGGCAATCAGCCCCAGCATTTT
15	NA	TRBJ2-2	TRBV10-3	TRBD1	CAIRGTGDPPGELFF	TGTGCCATCAGGGGAACAGGGGACCCACCCGGGGAGCTGTTTTTT
19	NA	TRBJ2-1	TRBV5-4	TRBD2	CASSWGLAGGRSSYNEQFF	TGTGCCAGCAGCTGGGGACTAGCGGGAGGCCGCAGCTCCTACAATGAGCAGTTCTTC
15	NA	TRBJ1-2	TRBV3-1/TRBV3-2	NA	CASSRRSGSNYGYTF	TGTGCCAGCAGCCGACGGAGTGGGTCTAACTATGGCTACACCTTC
15	once	TRBJ2-1	TRBV5-1	TRBD2	CASSLAGTRDTKQFF	TGCGCCAGCAGCTTGGCCGGGACTAGAGATACTAAGCAGTTCTTC
20	NA	TRBJ2-2	TRBV4-1	NA	CASSQDNPGGGAPDTGELFF	TGCGCCAGCAGCCAAGATAATCCAGGAGGGGGCGCCCCGGACACCGGGGAGCTGTTTTTT
13	NA	TRBJ1-1	TRBV7-2	NA	CASSLVAGSEAFF	TGTGCCAGCAGCTTAGTGGCGGGATCTGAAGCTTTCTTT
13	NA	TRBJ1-5	TRBV2	NA	CASSDSSVQPQHF	TGTGCCAGCAGTGACTCGTCAGTTCAGCCCCAGCATTTT
16	NA	TRBJ1-1	TRBV5-6	TRBD1	CASSLGGQGMNTEAFF	TGTGCCAGCAGCTTGGGGGGACAGGGGATGAACACTGAAGCTTTCTTT
13	NA	TRBJ1-5	TRBV7-8	TRBD1	CASSPDRGQPQHF	TGTGCCAGCAGCCCAGACAGGGGTCAGCCCCAGCATTTT
16	NA	TRBJ2-2	TRBV11-2	NA	CASSHMPGLVTGELFF	TGTGCCAGCAGCCACATGCCGGGTTTGGTCACCGGGGAGCTGTTTTTT
14	NA	TRBJ1-1	TRBV3-1/TRBV3-2	NA	CASSPFGGATEAFF	TGTGCCAGCAGCCCCTTTGGAGGGGCCACTGAAGCTTTCTTT
15	NA	TRBJ1-5	TRBV19	NA	CASSPTERGNQPQHF	TGTGCCAGTAGTCCCACTGAACGAGGCAATCAGCCCCAGCATTTT
17	once	TRBJ2-5	TRBV3-1/TRBV3-2	NA	CASSQGRFYDIQKTQYF	TGTGCCAGCAGCCAAGGGAGATTTTATGATATTCAAAAGACCCAGTACTTC
17	NA	TRBJ1-4	TRBV5-6	NA	CASSPTQASGFNEKLFF	TGTGCCAGCAGCCCAACCCAGGCATCGGGATTCAATGAAAAACTGTTTTTT
15	NA	TRBJ1-1	TRBV27	NA	CASRRDMLLNTEAFF	TGTGCCAGCAGAAGGGACATGCTCCTGAACACTGAAGCTTTCTTT
15	NA	TRBJ2-1	TRBV5-1	TRBD1	CASSPTGQGGTEQFF	TGCGCCAGCAGCCCCACAGGACAGGGGGGTACTGAGCAGTTCTTC
16	once	TRBJ1-2	TRBV18	TRBD1	CASSPQGQGLVYGYTF	TGTGCCAGCTCACCACAGGGACAGGGGCTTGTCTATGGCTACACCTTC
17	once	TRBJ2-1	TRBV5-1	TRBD2	CASSFRPTSGGDNEQFF	TGCGCCAGCAGCTTCCGCCCGACTAGCGGGGGTGACAATGAGCAGTTCTTC
14	NA	TRBJ2-2	TRBV15	NA	CATSRAQGNGELFF	TGTGCCACCAGCAGAGCCCAGGGAAACGGGGAGCTGTTTTTT
15	NA	TRBJ2-2	TRBV19	TRBD2	CASRGLAGGTGELFF	TGTGCCAGTAGGGGTCTAGCGGGTGGCACCGGGGAGCTGTTTTTT
16	few	TRBJ1-1	TRBV27	TRBD1	CASRTRDRNRNTEAFF	TGTGCCAGCAGAACCAGGGACAGGAATAGGAACACTGAAGCTTTCTTT
11	NA	TRBJ1-1	TRBV6-5	NA	CASKRGTEAFF	TGTGCCAGCAAAAGGGGCACTGAAGCTTTCTTT
17	NA	TRBJ2-3	TRBV18	TRBD2	CASSTTILKRDTDTQYF	TGTGCCAGCTCAACCACAATACTAAAGCGGGATACAGATACGCAGTATTTT
15	NA	TRBJ2-1	TRBV6-5	TRBD2	CASSLRGSGRVEQFF	TGTGCCAGCAGCCTACGGGGTAGCGGGAGGGTTGAGCAGTTCTTC
12	NA	TRBJ1-1	TRBV13	NA	CASSLQMGQAFF	TGTGCCAGCAGCTTACAAATGGGCCAAGCTTTCTTT
15	NA	TRBJ2-1	TRBV19	TRBD2	CASSMGDYTYNEQFF	TGTGCCAGTAGTATGGGGGACTACACATACAATGAGCAGTTCTTC
12	NA	TRBJ1-6	TRBV5-4	NA	CASKAGNSPLHF	TGTGCCAGCAAGGCGGGGAATTCACCCCTCCACTTT
15	once	TRBJ1-4	TRBV11-2	TRBD1	CASSRPQGAREKLFF	TGTGCCAGCAGCCGACCCCAGGGGGCGCGTGAAAAACTGTTTTTT
15	NA	TRBJ2-3	TRBV13	TRBD1	CASSGWDRGGDTQYF	TGTGCCAGCAGCGGTTGGGACAGGGGGGGAGATACGCAGTATTTT
15	NA	TRBJ2-2	TRBV27	TRBD1	CASRPGTANTGELFF	TGTGCCAGCAGGCCCGGGACAGCGAACACCGGGGAGCTGTTTTTT
16	NA	TRBJ2-5	TRBV7-2	NA	CASSLARTRSQETQYF	TGTGCCAGCAGCTTAGCACGGACAAGGTCGCAAGAGACCCAGTACTTC
15	NA	TRBJ2-1	TRBV5-6	NA	CASSPFWGVNNEQFF	TGTGCCAGCAGCCCATTTTGGGGGGTTAACAATGAGCAGTTCTTC
15	NA	TRBJ2-5	TRBV6-5	TRBD2	CASTLNLAGAETQYF	TGTGCCAGCACCTTGAATTTAGCGGGAGCAGAGACCCAGTACTTC
20	NA	TRBJ2-1	TRBV12-2	NA	CASRLGAGGPPRVVYNEQFF	TGTGCAAGTCGCTTAGGAGCGGGAGGGCCACCTAGAGTAGTTTACAATGAGCAGTTCTTC
12	NA	TRBJ2-3	TRBV18	NA	CASSPPERTQYF	TGTGCCAGCTCACCACCAGAGAGGACGCAGTATTTT
15	few	TRBJ2-1	TRBV4-2	TRBD1	CASSPRDRGRGEQFF	TGTGCCAGCAGCCCCCGGGACAGGGGGCGAGGTGAGCAGTTCTTC
15	once	TRBJ1-4	TRBV30	NA	CAWTFPSGVGEKLFF	TGTGCCTGGACCTTCCCATCCGGGGTTGGTGAAAAACTGTTTTTT
12	NA	TRBJ1-2	TRBV5-4	NA	CASSLVEVGYTF	TGTGCCAGCAGCTTGGTAGAGGTGGGCTACACCTTC
15	NA	TRBJ2-3	TRBV20-1	NA	CSASSRTASTDTQYF	TGCAGTGCTAGTAGCAGGACAGCTAGCACAGATACGCAGTATTTT
16	NA	TRBJ2-1	TRBV5-6	TRBD1	CASSRTGTGALNEQFF	TGTGCCAGCAGCCGTACCGGGACAGGGGCCCTAAATGAGCAGTTCTTC
15	NA	TRBJ2-3	TRBV2	TRBD1	CASSQQGARTDTQYF	TGTGCCAGCAGCCAACAGGGGGCACGCACAGATACGCAGTATTTT
15	few	TRBJ2-6	TRBV29-1	TRBD1	CSARQGSSGANVLTF	TGCAGCGCCCGACAGGGGTCCTCTGGGGCCAACGTCCTGACTTTC
11	NA	TRBJ2-7	TRBV11-2	NA	CASSPQIEQYF	TGTGCCAGCAGCCCCCAAATCGAGCAGTACTTC
13	NA	TRBJ2-7	TRBV11-2	NA	CASSWQDSYEQYF	TGTGCCAGCTCTTGGCAGGATTCCTACGAGCAGTACTTC
14	NA	TRBJ1-4	TRBV7-3	TRBD1	CASSLKGQGKKLFF	TGTGCCAGCAGCCTTAAAGGACAGGGGAAAAAACTGTTTTTT